Each of the 16 T cell receptor beta chains below was sequenced from the same sample in a study of monozygotic twins with inflammatory bowel disease (dated by TCRdb to about 2019). The receptor library was made with 5' RACE. The listed sequencing device is Illumina HiSeq 2500. Following reprocessing of the reads by TCRdb, the data hold one row per CDR3 protein sequence and no DNA is available. This sample's table contains about 450,000 distinct CDR3 sequences. About 2.2% of the sample belongs to the ten largest clones. The sample was blood. These receptors were collected from a human donor with ulcerative colitis or Crohn's disease, or a healthy co-twin of an affected twin (not recorded which).

The gene calls are TRBV15 and TRBJ2-6; as DNA is missing, the TRBD1 call by TCRdb cannot be tested. The V gene's germline CDR1 is LNHNV and CDR2 YYDKDF (reference sequence). The CDR3 runs 15 residues. This chain's CDR3 is CATSNTGTGRSVLTF.

This chain uses TRBV6-1 with TRBJ2-3; the D gene TCRdb calls, TRBD2, cannot be checked with no DNA. CDR1 and CDR2 from the germline V gene are MNHNS and SASEGT. This CDR3 is built from 16 residues. The CDR3 is CASRGLAGGMTDTQYF.

The chain carries TRBV7-2 and TRBJ2-5; the TCRdb call, TRBD2, lacks DNA for checking. This CDR3 contains 15 residues. Looked up from germline, CDR1 is SGHTA and CDR2 is FQGNSA. The CDR3 protein is CASSLIGGATETQYF.

The CDR3 protein is CASSQERRDRVNKETQYF. The chain combines TRBV4-1 with TRBJ2-5; TCRdb designates TRBD1, a call that cannot be tested without DNA. Germline CDR1 MGHRA, CDR2 YSYEKL. The CDR3 is made up of 18 amino acids.

The V and J genes are TRBV27 and TRBJ1-1. The CDR3 totals 14 residues. Germline V lookup: CDR1 MNHEY, CDR2 SMNVEV (reference sequence). CDR3 protein: CASSLNSMNTEAFF.

The J gene is TRBJ2-1, the V gene TRBV20-1; checking the TCRdb D call of TRBD1 is not possible without DNA. CDR1 DFQATT and CDR2 SNEGSKA come from the germline V gene (reference sequence). CDR3 length: 12 amino acids. CDR3 sequence reads: CTAGGPYNEQFF.

The CDR3 spells CASSGQRGGSYNEQFF. The genes are TRBV5-1 and TRBJ2-1; lacking DNA, the TRBD2 call made by TCRdb goes unchecked. Germline CDR1 and CDR2: SGHRS and YFSETQ. The CDR3 is 16 residues long.

This chain connects TRBV12-3 or TRBV12-4 to TRBJ2-3; without DNA, the TCRdb call of TRBD1 cannot be checked. The CDR3 is 16 residues long. The CDR3 loop is CASSLGRTGWTDTQYF.

The rearrangement joins TRBV5-1 to TRBJ1-2. CDR1 is SGHRS, CDR2 YFSETQ, per germline. The CDR3 is 15 residues long. The CDR3 reads CASSLAGTTNYGYTF.

The chain joins TRBV29-1 to TRBJ2-2; lacking DNA, the TRBD2 call made by TCRdb goes unchecked. This CDR3 has 14 amino acids. Germline loops: CDR1 SQVTM, CDR2 ANQGSEA. This CDR3 is CSVVGPANTGELFF.

This chain joins TRBV11-2 and TRBJ2-3; TCRdb selects TRBD1, and the lack of DNA leaves this call unchecked. Germline CDR1 is SGHAT and CDR2 is FQNNGV. This CDR3 has 16 residues. The CDR3: CASSSLGQGEGDTQYF.

This chain links TRBV5-5 with TRBJ1-5. Germline values: CDR1 SGHKS, CDR2 YYEKEE (reference sequence). This CDR3 is built from 14 residues. The CDR3 sequence is CASSPSMAYQPQHF.

This sequence joins TRBV14 and TRBJ1-1; TCRdb gives TRBD1 as the D gene, but with no DNA this cannot be confirmed. CDR3 length equals 14 residues. CDR1 is SGHDN and CDR2 is FVKESK in the germline V gene. The CDR3 loop is CASSQRQGKTEAFF.

The V call is TRBV5-1, the J call TRBJ1-6; TCRdb indicates TRBD1, and absent DNA this call remains unverified. The V gene's germline CDR1 is SGHRS and CDR2 YFSETQ. CDR3 length equals 13 residues. The CDR3 sequence is CASSRGVNSPLHF.

The J gene is TRBJ2-2, the V gene TRBV3-1; TCRdb's D call, TRBD2, is unchecked because there is no DNA. The CDR3 sequence is 13 residues long. The germline CDR1 and CDR2 sequences are LGHDT and YNNKEL (reference sequence). CDR3 sequence reads: CASSQVGLGELFF.

This chain uses TRBV7-3 with TRBJ2-2; absent DNA, TCRdb's TRBD2 call cannot be checked. CDR3 length: 17 residues. Per the germline V gene, CDR1 is SGHTA and CDR2 is FQGTGA. The CDR3 here is CASSPRAGAENTGELFF.